The present entry profiles one T cell receptor (beta chain) with its context. Its antigen is as yet unknown. RNA was extracted from bulk tissue without any cell sorting. Distant lung tissue was collected more than 3 cm away from the tumor edge. Chemotherapy-naive patients with new lung cancer underwent thoracic surgery in China, August–late 2014. A modified ARM-PCR protocol with three rounds of nested PCR amplified TCRbeta. MiXCR, applied by TCRdb to the multiplex PCR reads, yields one record per CDR3 protein. Here the sample spans 75,000 to 90,000 distinct CDR3 sequences, 76% being singletons. This sample stems from a study of tumor and adjacent non-tumor tissue in lung cancer. This CDR3 comprises 16 residues. CDR1 is MNHNS, CDR2 SASEGT, per germline. Trimming took off 2 bases at V and 0 bases at J, with 11 bases between the two ends. Findings of the study overall: TCR diversity was significantly greater in tumor than normal lung tissue.

The TCR was taken from a woman aged 50 to 60 with non-small cell lung cancer. The specimen sequenced was distant non-tumor lung tissue. The chain joins TRBV6-1 to TRBJ2-1, with a weak D call TRBD2 (6 bases). The CDR3 protein is CASSETTEGSYNEQFF. CDR3 nucleotides: TGTGCCAGCAGTGAAACCACGGAGGGCTCCTACAATGAGCAGTTCTTC.